Listed here are 17 T cell receptor beta chains from one sample, sequenced in a study of shared clonotypes between healthy human individuals. Assay used: immunoSEQ multiplex PCR; TCRdb lists only in-frame clones, some missing. The table has approximately 1.5 million clones, 97% to 99% seen once. Sequencing input: naive CD4+ T cells sorted from blood. The subset was: CD45RA+ positively selected. Source of these receptors: a man younger than 40 in good health.

This chain connects TRBV19 to TRBJ2-1, with D perhaps TRBD1 or TRBD2 (5 bases each). Deletions cut 4 bases from V and 5 bases from J, with 15 bases between. CDR3 length: 15 residues. Germline-derived CDR1 and CDR2 are LNHDA and SQIVND (reference sequence). CDR3 region: CASSTQPGPHNEQFF. CDR3 in DNA: TGTGCCAGTAGTACCCAACCGGGACCCCACAATGAGCAGTTCTTC.

This sequence joins TRBV2 and TRBJ2-7; 8 bases map to TRBD1. Germline V lookup: CDR1 SNHLY, CDR2 FYNNEI. V lost 6 bases to trimming and J lost 7 bases; unmatched junction nucleotides: 8. This CDR3 has 13 amino acids. The CDR3 sequence: CASSRGTGSEQYF. CDR3 nucleotides: TGTGCCAGCAGCAGAGGGACAGGCAGTGAGCAGTACTTC.

V and J are TRBV14 and TRBJ2-7; D is undetermined. CDR3 length: 14 residues. The germline CDR1 and CDR2 sequences are SGHDN and FVKESK. Between the trimmed V and J ends, which lost 2 bases and 0 bases, there was a span of 8 bases. The CDR3 protein is CASSQNAASYEQYF. The CDR3 DNA reads TGTGCCAGCAGCCAAAATGCGGCCTCCTACGAGCAGTACTTC.

CDR3 protein: CARRPFPHCYNEQFF. The CDR3, as DNA: TGTGCCAGAAGGCCCTTTCCCCACTGCTACAATGAGCAGTTCTTC. The chain joins TRBV5-3 to TRBJ2-1; D ambiguous. TRBV5-3 is recorded as an ORF, its role being uncertain. V lost 5 bases and J 3 bases, leaving 15 bases between the germline ends. The CDR3 loop spans 15 amino acids.

As concerns this clone: Other DNA sequences of this sample code for an identical CDR3. The J gene is TRBJ2-7, the V gene TRBV5-1; TRBD2 might be the D (6 bases). V lost 0 bases, J lost 3 bases, and 13 bases lay in between. The CDR3 runs 15 residues. Germline CDR1 SGHRS, CDR2 YFSETQ. CDR3 nucleotide sequence: TGCGCCAGCAGCTTGGTAGCCGGGAGCAACTACGAGCAGTACTTC. Its translation: CASSLVAGSNYEQYF.

With regard to this clone: The sample carries other DNA sequences with the same CDR3. This rearrangement joins TRBV15 to TRBJ1-1; possibly TRBD1 for D (5 bases). V gave up 0 bases and J gave up 3 bases, with 8 bases separating them. This CDR3 spans 14 amino acids. Germline CDR1 LNHNV, CDR2 YYDKDF (reference sequence). CDR3 bases: TGTGCCACCAGCAGAGATGGGGGGTACACTGAAGCTTTCTTT. It translates to CATSRDGGYTEAFF.

The chain combines TRBV7-9 with TRBJ2-3, with 16 nucleotides matching TRBD2. V lost 5 bases, J lost 4 bases, and 12 bases stayed unmatched. Germline V CDR1 and CDR2: SEHNR, FQNEAQ (reference sequence). This CDR3 is built from 19 residues. The CDR3 is CASSVHPPGTSGRADTQYF. DNA for the CDR3: TGTGCCAGCAGCGTACATCCTCCCGGGACTAGCGGGAGGGCAGATACGCAGTATTTT.

The chain uses TRBV7-9 and TRBJ2-1; D not resolved. The CDR3 totals 17 residues. The germline V and J ends were trimmed by 2 bases and 7 bases, with 21 bases remaining between them. In germline, CDR1 is SEHNR, CDR2 FQNEAQ (reference sequence). CDR3 sequence reads: CASSLTGAGVSGNEQFF. The CDR3 coding sequence is TGTGCCAGCAGCTTAACCGGCGCTGGGGTTAGTGGGAATGAGCAGTTCTTC.

The rearrangement joins TRBV15 to TRBJ2-7; D remains unclear. In germline, CDR1 is LNHNV, CDR2 YYDKDF (reference sequence). V was shortened by 0 bases and J by 0 bases, with 9 bases between the two germline ends. The CDR3 length is 15 residues. The CDR3 DNA is TGTGCCACCAGCAGAGATTTTGCCAGCTCCTACGAGCAGTACTTC. It is translated as CATSRDFASSYEQYF. Full variable domain (rest looked up from reference TRBV15 and TRBJ2-7): DAMVIQNPRYQVTQFGKPVTLSCSQTLNHNVMYWYQQKSSQAPKLLFHYYDKDFNNEADTPDNFQSRRPNTSFCFLDIRSPGLGDTAMYLCATSRDFASSYEQYFGPGTRLTVT.

This rearrangement joins TRBV7-9 to TRBJ2-7; 7 bases map to TRBD2. CDR1 and CDR2 (germline): SEHNR, FQNEAQ (reference sequence). Losses at the gene ends were 5 bases for V and 6 bases for J; bases not matched to a gene: 13. CDR3 length: 15 amino acids. The DNA of the CDR3 is TGTGCCAGCAGCCCCGAAGCGGGGCCGGTGCGCGAGCAGTACTTC. Translating it yields CASSPEAGPVREQYF.

CDR3 protein: CASSVAGSNNEQFF. The CDR3 DNA reads as TGCGCCAGCAGTGTAGCGGGAAGCAACAATGAGCAGTTCTTC. The chain carries TRBV10-2 and TRBJ2-1, with 8 bases aligning to TRBD2. Per the germline V gene, CDR1 is WSHSY and CDR2 is SAAADI. The CDR3 covers 14 residues. V shed 4 bases and J 5 bases; nucleotides not matched to a gene: 4.

The gene calls are TRBV30 and TRBJ1-4, with a weak D call TRBD1 (6 bases). This CDR3 is 13 amino acids long. The V gene's germline CDR1 is GTSNPN and CDR2 SVGIG (reference sequence). V was pared by 2 bases and J by 6 bases, with 10 bases between. The CDR3 sequence is CAWSMDSYEKLFF. CDR3 in DNA: TGTGCCTGGAGTATGGACAGTTATGAAAAACTGTTTTTT.

The chain couples TRBV7-9 to TRBJ1-5; 8 nucleotides align to TRBD1. This CDR3 is 14 amino acids long. Germline lookup yields CDR1 SEHNR and CDR2 FQNEAQ (reference sequence). V was pared by 6 bases and J by 4 bases, with 5 bases of the junction left unmatched. CDR3 protein: CASSWTGINQPQHF. The CDR3 nucleotides are TGTGCCAGCAGTTGGACAGGGATAAATCAGCCCCAGCATTTT.

The chain employs TRBV5-7 and TRBJ1-3; D not certain. TRBV5-7 is an open reading frame, and its role is uncertain. V dropped 3 bases and J dropped 0 bases, with 13 bases sitting between them. The CDR3 spans 16 residues. The CDR3 nucleotides are TGTGCCAGCAGCTGCAACTCCAAGAACTCTGGAAACACCATATATTTT. As protein: CASSCNSKNSGNTIYF.

The DNA of the CDR3 is TGTGCCAGCTCACCCTCAGGGGGCTTCACTGAAGCTTTCTTT. It specifies CASSPSGGFTEAFF. The rearrangement links TRBV18 to TRBJ1-1, with 8 bases that match TRBD1. The CDR3 is 14 amino acids. With 3 bases clipped from V and 4 bases from J, the junction kept 4 bases outside the gene matches. The germline V gene encodes CDR1 KGHSH and CDR2 LQKENI.

The chain couples TRBV7-9 to TRBJ2-2; no definite D call. The V end was cut by 5 bases, the J end by 4 bases, with 8 bases between. Germline V gives CDR1 SEHNR, CDR2 FQNEAQ (reference sequence). CDR3 size: 13 residues. The CDR3 DNA is TGTGCCAGCAGCCCTACAGTCACCGGGGAGCTGTTTTTT. Translated: CASSPTVTGELFF.

The genes are TRBV7-9 and TRBJ1-4; 8 nucleotides align to TRBD1. V was pared by 10 bases and J by 13 bases, with 14 bases of the junction left unmatched. CDR1 and CDR2 from the germline V gene are SEHNR and FQNEAQ (reference sequence). The CDR3 consists of 13 residues. CDR3 residues: CAILDREKGGLFF. The CDR3 nucleotides read TGTGCCATCTTGGACAGGGAGAAAGGAGGACTGTTTTTT. Full variable domain (rest looked up from reference TRBV7-9 and TRBJ1-4): DTGVSQNPRHKITKRGQNVTFRCDPISEHNRLYWYRQTLGQGPEFLTYFQNEAQLEKSRLLSDRFSAERPKGSFSTLEIQRTEQGDSAMYLCAILDREKGGLFFGSGTQLSVL.